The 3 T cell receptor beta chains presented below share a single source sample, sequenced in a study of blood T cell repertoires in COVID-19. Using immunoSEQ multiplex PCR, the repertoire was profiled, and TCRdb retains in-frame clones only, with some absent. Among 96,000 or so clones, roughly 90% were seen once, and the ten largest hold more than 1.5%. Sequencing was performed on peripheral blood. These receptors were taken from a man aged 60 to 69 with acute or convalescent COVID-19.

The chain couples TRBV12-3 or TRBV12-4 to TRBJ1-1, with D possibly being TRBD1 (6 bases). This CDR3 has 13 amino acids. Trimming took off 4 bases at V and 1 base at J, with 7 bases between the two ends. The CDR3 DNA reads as TGTGCCAGCAGTTACAGGGCGAACACTGAAGCTTTCTTT. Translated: CASSYRANTEAFF.

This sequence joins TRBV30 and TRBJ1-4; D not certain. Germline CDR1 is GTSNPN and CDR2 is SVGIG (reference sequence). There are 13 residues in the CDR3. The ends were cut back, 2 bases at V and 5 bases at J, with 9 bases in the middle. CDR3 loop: CAWSPGRNEKLFF. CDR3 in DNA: TGTGCCTGGAGTCCGGGGAGAAATGAAAAACTGTTTTTT.

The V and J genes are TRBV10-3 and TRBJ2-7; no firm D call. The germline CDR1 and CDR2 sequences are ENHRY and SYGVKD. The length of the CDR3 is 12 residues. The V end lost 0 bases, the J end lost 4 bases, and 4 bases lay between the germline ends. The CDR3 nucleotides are TGTGCCATCAGTGAGTCGAGGTACGAGCAGTACTTC. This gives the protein CAISESRYEQYF.